A selection of T cell receptor beta chains follows, all from one sample in a study of identifying expanded T cells in peripheral blood. Assay: immunoSEQ multiplex PCR; the TCRdb copy retains only in-frame clones and omits some. The sample has 60,000 to 70,000 clones; around 87% are singletons. The sequencing sample was made of blood. Receptors originate from a person between 18 and 75 years old in good health. Both conserved end residues are part of each CDR3. The order of the fields is V gene, D gene, CDR3 protein. The D gene is left open where the match is weak.

>TRBV27|-
CASRKSRDSRWYNSPLHF
>TRBV28|-
CVSRTAGLTEDGYTF
>TRBV19|-
CASSIGGANTEAFF
>TRBV30|-
CAWSRDSLTSYEQYF
>TRBV2|-
CASSEGASETQYF
>TRBV29-1|-
CSVSTPSTDTQYF
>TRBV25-1|-
CASCTRGTGELFF
>TRBV5-6|-
CASSLTGTQANYGYTF
>TRBV27|TRBD2
CATLGLAGGNEQFF
>TRBV30|TRBD2
CAWSGGRATDTQYF
>TRBV10-3|-
CAISESLGDSGRADTQYF
>TRBV4-3|-
CASSRGGTNEQFF
>TRBV7-3|-
CASSSGTGDTIYF
>TRBV4-1|-
CASSQGVRATGELFF
>TRBV9|-
CASSVAARLTDTQYF
>TRBV30|-
CAWSVGLAHNEQFF
>TRBV2|TRBD2
CASSETSGGDTQYF
>TRBV19|-
CASSIVSGAEYEQYF
>TRBV11-3|-
CASSLEATYEQYF
>TRBV27|-
CASSLEGDGTGELFF
>TRBV11-2|TRBD2
CAIGSGGFTGELFF
>TRBV11-2|-
CASSFGNTIYF
>TRBV19|-
CASSTGARETQYF
>TRBV19|-
CASSWTSHNSEKLFF
>TRBV7-3|-
CASSPTRTVSAYEQYF
>TRBV15|TRBD2
CATSRGSAGGMRDTQYF
>TRBV27|-
CASRDAGANVLTF
>TRBV11-2|-
CASSLVRTGELFF
>TRBV27|-
CASSPTGQPQHF
>TRBV19|TRBD2
CASSITTGGGDNEQFF
>TRBV29-1|TRBD1
CSVSHRGRSYEQYF
>TRBV19|-
CASKNRANTEAFF
>TRBV7-2|TRBD2
CAPPGAGGPEVDTQYF
>TRBV18|-
CASSPPDSAIYF
>TRBV5-4|TRBD1
CASSFGTGRRGNYGYTF
>TRBV7-2|TRBD2
CASSLEAGWAGAGEQYF
>TRBV10-3|-
CAISAWTANTEAFF
>TRBV7-9|TRBD1
CASSHPGQDLETQYF
>TRBV5-1|TRBD2
CASSSGLGQETQYF
>TRBV11-3|TRBD1
CASSLGDRVGTDTQYF
>TRBV7-9|TRBD2
CASSLNLAGGQETQYF
>TRBV28|TRBD1
CASSFRDRGFLGEAFF
>TRBV7-8|-
CASSLALTGHSTLHF
>TRBV30|-
CAWSLNGNQPQHF
>TRBV6-5|-
CASTRDVWLNTEAFF
>TRBV28|-
CASKGDFGNQPQHF
>TRBV12-5|-
CASGSGGETQYF
>TRBV28|-
CASSQLTVLGQMNTEAFF
>TRBV19|-
CASEDSVSGNTIYF
>TRBV5-4|TRBD1
CASSLSRGRSTGELFF
>TRBV28|TRBD1
CASSLWTGYRYEQYF